The next 19 T cell receptor beta chains were all read from a single sample in a study of blood T cell repertoires in COVID-19. Only in-frame clones appear in the TCRdb table, and some are missing; sequencing was by immunoSEQ multiplex PCR. Counted here are about 350,000 clones, roughly 90% occurring once; the ten biggest clones make up approximately 0.93%. Specimen: PBMCs or T cells enriched from blood (not recorded which). The receptors were gathered from a woman aged 30 to 39 who had been exposed to COVID-19.

This rearrangement joins TRBV5-1 to TRBJ2-1; tentatively, D is TRBD2 (5 bases). The ends were cut back, 4 bases at V and 6 bases at J, with 23 bases in the middle. Germline V gene sequence: CDR1 SGHRS, CDR2 YFSETQ. This CDR3 region has 17 residues. The CDR3: CASSPDGSPWTLNEQFF. In DNA form, the CDR3 reads TGCGCCAGCAGCCCGGATGGGAGCCCCTGGACCCTCAATGAGCAGTTCTTC.

About this clone: Other DNA sequences from this sample encode an identical CDR3 as well. The chain combines TRBV18 with TRBJ1-5; 9 bases are shared with TRBD1. Trimming removed 1 base from V and 5 bases from J; junction bases left unmatched: 0. The CDR3 has 14 residues. The germline V gene has CDR1 KGHSH and CDR2 LQKENI. The DNA for the CDR3 is TGTGCCAGCTCACCACGGACAGGGGATCAGCCCCAGCATTTT. Translation gives CASSPRTGDQPQHF.

The V call is TRBV9, the J call TRBJ2-3; 7 bases line up with TRBD2. Trimming cost V 3 bases and J 4 bases; bases outside gene matches: 5. Germline assignment: CDR1 SGDLS and CDR2 YYNGEE. This CDR3 is built from 14 residues. The CDR3 spells CASSAGLEADTQYF. The CDR3 DNA reads TGTGCCAGCAGCGCTGGACTAGAGGCAGATACGCAGTATTTT.

The chain carries TRBV7-8 and TRBJ2-7; 7 bases map to TRBD2. Unmatched junction bases numbered 10, after V lost 5 bases and J lost 3 bases. There are 15 residues in the CDR3. Germline CDR1 and CDR2: SGHVS and FQNEAQ. DNA for the CDR3: TGTGCCAGCAGCCCCAGACTAGCTTCGAACTACGAGCAGTACTTC. As protein: CASSPRLASNYEQYF.

The rearrangement joins TRBV28 to TRBJ1-5, with TRBD1 matching over 7 bases. The ends lost 6 bases at V and 6 bases at J; junction bases unmatched: 8. The CDR3 has 14 amino acids. The germline gives CDR1 MDHEN, CDR2 SYDVKM. The DNA for the CDR3 is TGTGCCAGCAGCCCTGGGACAGAACTTCAGCCCCAGCATTTT. Translating it yields CASSPGTELQPQHF.

This chain uses TRBV3-1 (or the pseudogene TRBV3-2) with TRBJ2-7; 7 nucleotides agree with TRBD1. The germline V gene encodes CDR1 LGHDT and CDR2 YNNKEL (reference sequence). Trimming removed 2 bases from V and 6 bases from J; junction bases left unmatched: 4. The length of the CDR3 is 13 residues. For the CDR3, the DNA is TGTGCCAGCAGCCAACAGACAGGGCTCGAGCAGTACTTC. It codes for CASSQQTGLEQYF.

The V and J genes are TRBV28 and TRBJ1-2, with D tentatively TRBD1 (5 bases). The V gene lost 5 bases and the J gene lost 7 bases, with 20 bases spanning the gap. Looked up from germline, CDR1 is MDHEN and CDR2 is SYDVKM. The CDR3 has 15 amino acids. In DNA, the CDR3 is TGTGCCAGCAGTGCCTTCACAGGTCGCGGGGGTGGCTACACCTTC. Translated: CASSAFTGRGGGYTF.

V is TRBV6-5 and J is TRBJ2-1, with TRBD1 as a possible D gene (5 bases). The V end was cut by 3 bases, the J end by 8 bases, with 17 bases between. Germline V gene data show CDR1 as MNHEY and CDR2 as SVGAGI. CDR3 length: 15 residues. The CDR3 reads CASSYRWGGGDEQFF. As DNA, the CDR3 is TGTGCCAGCAGTTATCGATGGGGCGGTGGCGATGAGCAGTTCTTC.

The chain joins TRBV5-1 to TRBJ1-1, with 8 bases lining up with TRBD1. This CDR3 comprises 17 residues. The V gene end was trimmed by 2 bases and the J gene end by 4 bases; junction bases not matched to a gene: 13. The germline V gene has CDR1 SGHRS and CDR2 YFSETQ. The CDR3: CASSFGQGGDLPTEAFF. CDR3 sequence (DNA): TGCGCCAGCAGCTTTGGACAGGGTGGAGATTTACCCACTGAAGCTTTCTTT.

This chain connects TRBV14 to TRBJ1-2; D is unclear. Trimming took 4 bases from V and 4 from J, leaving 10 bases between them. CDR3 size: 13 residues. The germline V gene encodes CDR1 SGHDN and CDR2 FVKESK. CDR3 sequence (DNA): TGTGCCAGCAGCCTTGGGAGCTCCTATGGCTACACCTTC. As protein: CASSLGSSYGYTF. Full variable domain (rest looked up from reference TRBV14 and TRBJ1-2): EAGVTQFPSHSVIEKGQTVTLRCDPISGHDNLYWYRRVMGKEIKFLLHFVKESKQDESGMPNNRFLAERTGGTYSTLKVQPAELEDSGVYFCASSLGSSYGYTFGSGTRLTVV.

The CDR3 bases are TGTGCCAGCAGTCGCCTCATTACAGGGTTGGGTGGCTACACCTTC. Translation: CASSRLITGLGGYTF. The genes are TRBV3-1 (or the pseudogene TRBV3-2) and TRBJ1-2, with D perhaps TRBD1 (6 bases). V lost 6 bases and J lost 7, with 21 bases in between. The CDR3 has 15 residues. The germline CDR1 and CDR2 sequences are LGHDT and YNNKEL (reference sequence).

This clone has a handful of counts. The chain carries TRBV3-1 (or the pseudogene TRBV3-2) and TRBJ1-5; D gene unclear. V lost 3 bases and J lost 10, with 16 bases in between. The CDR3 has 14 residues. The germline gives CDR1 LGHDT, CDR2 YNNKEL (reference sequence). The CDR3 DNA follows: TGTGCCAGCAGCCAGGGCGCCGGCTCGGGACCCCAGCATTTT. Amino acids: CASSQGAGSGPQHF.

This clone showed up just once. The chain links TRBV18 to TRBJ2-1; 8 bases match TRBD1. Unmatched junction bases numbered 13, after V lost 1 base and J lost 8 bases. This CDR3 contains 17 residues. Germline-derived CDR1 and CDR2 are KGHSH and LQKENI. CDR3 protein: CASSPLFRQGARHEQFF. The CDR3 bases are TGTGCCAGCTCACCACTCTTTCGCCAGGGGGCGCGGCATGAGCAGTTCTTC.

CDR3 sequence reads: CASSESRGDTGELFF. In nucleotides, the CDR3 is TGCGCCAGCAGTGAGTCTCGGGGAGACACCGGGGAGCTGTTTTTT. V usage is TRBV10-1 and J usage is TRBJ2-2, with D perhaps matching TRBD2 (5 bases). This CDR3 comprises 15 residues. The V gene's germline CDR1 is WNHNN and CDR2 SYGVQD (reference sequence). V lost 0 bases and J lost 3, with 8 bases in between.

The genes are TRBV12-5 and TRBJ1-6; D possibly corresponds to TRBD1 (5 bases). Germline assignment: CDR1 LGHNT and CDR2 FRNRAP. The CDR3 runs to 14 residues. With 1 base removed from V and 9 bases from J, the gap between germline ends came to 10 bases. CDR3 loop: CASGLGQGSSPLHF. The CDR3 bases are TGTGCTAGTGGTTTGGGCCAGGGAAGTTCACCCCTCCACTTT.

This clone has a single count. The chain joins TRBV4-1 to TRBJ1-2, with D possibly being TRBD1 (6 bases). The CDR3 is 17 amino acids. Trimming left V 3 bases short and J 2 bases short, with 19 bases between. Per germline, CDR1 MGHRA and CDR2 YSYEKL. CDR3 coding DNA: TGCGCCAGCAGCCACACGCGGGGGGCTTACATCAACTATGGCTACACCTTC. This translates into CASSHTRGAYINYGYTF.

CDR3 sequence: CASSLVRSVERDSGQYF. In DNA, the CDR3 is TGTGCCAGCAGCTTAGTCCGTTCCGTGGAGCGGGATAGCGGGCAGTACTTC. The chain combines TRBV13 with TRBJ2-7, with 7 bases that match TRBD2. Per germline, CDR1 PRHDT and CDR2 FYEKMQ (reference sequence). J lost 9 bases, V lost 1 base, and 18 bases had no gene match. This CDR3 is built from 17 residues.

The CDR3 region is CASSYTGPGGYTF. CDR3 in DNA: TGTGCCAGCAGCTACACAGGGCCAGGTGGCTACACCTTC. The genes are TRBV5-8 and TRBJ1-2; tentatively, D is TRBD1 (6 bases). This CDR3 has 13 residues. V lost 3 bases, J lost 7 bases, and 13 bases lay in between. Germline V CDR1 and CDR2: SGHTS, YDEGEE.

This chain links TRBV5-4 with TRBJ2-3; 11 nucleotides agree with TRBD2. Per germline, CDR1 SGHNT and CDR2 YYREEE (reference sequence). Trimming took 2 bases from V and 5 from J; bases not matched to a gene: 1. CDR3 length equals 14 residues. The CDR3 is CASSLGLAGDTQYF. CDR3 coding DNA: TGTGCCAGCAGCTTAGGACTAGCGGGAGATACGCAGTATTTT.